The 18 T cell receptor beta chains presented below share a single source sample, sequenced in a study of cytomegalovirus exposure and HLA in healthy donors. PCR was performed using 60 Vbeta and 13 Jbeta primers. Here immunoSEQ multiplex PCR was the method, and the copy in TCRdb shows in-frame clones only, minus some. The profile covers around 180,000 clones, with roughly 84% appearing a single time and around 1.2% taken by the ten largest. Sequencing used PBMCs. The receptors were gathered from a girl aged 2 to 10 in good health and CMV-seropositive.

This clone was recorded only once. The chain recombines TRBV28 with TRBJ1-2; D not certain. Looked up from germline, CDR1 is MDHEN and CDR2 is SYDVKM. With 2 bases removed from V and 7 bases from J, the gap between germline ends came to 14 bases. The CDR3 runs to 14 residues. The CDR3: CASSLGSRLAGYTF. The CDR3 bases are TGTGCCAGCAGTTTAGGGTCCAGGCTGGCTGGCTACACCTTC.

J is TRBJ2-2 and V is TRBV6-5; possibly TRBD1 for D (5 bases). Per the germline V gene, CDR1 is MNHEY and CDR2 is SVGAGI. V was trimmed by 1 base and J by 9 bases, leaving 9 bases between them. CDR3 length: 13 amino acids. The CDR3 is CASSYWQGRELFF. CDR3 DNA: TGTGCCAGCAGTTACTGGCAGGGAAGGGAGCTGTTTTTT.

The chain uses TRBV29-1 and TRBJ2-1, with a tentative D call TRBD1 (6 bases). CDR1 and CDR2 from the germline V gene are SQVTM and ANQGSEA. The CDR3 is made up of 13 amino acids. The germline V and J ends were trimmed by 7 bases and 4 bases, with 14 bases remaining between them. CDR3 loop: CSGGPGQYNEQFF. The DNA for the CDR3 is TGCAGCGGCGGACCCGGACAGTACAATGAGCAGTTCTTC.

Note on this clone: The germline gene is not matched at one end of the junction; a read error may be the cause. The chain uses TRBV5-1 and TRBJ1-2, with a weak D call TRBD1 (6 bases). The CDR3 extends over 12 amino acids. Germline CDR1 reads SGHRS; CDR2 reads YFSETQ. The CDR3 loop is CASSLKGERKFF. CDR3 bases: TGCGCCAGCAGCTTGAAGGGGGAGCGCAAATTTTTC.

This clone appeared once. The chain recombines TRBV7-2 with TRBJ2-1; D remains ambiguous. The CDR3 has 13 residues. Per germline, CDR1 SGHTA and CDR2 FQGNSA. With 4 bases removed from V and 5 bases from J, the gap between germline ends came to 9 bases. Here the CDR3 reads CASSSTIHNEQFF. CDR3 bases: TGTGCCAGCAGCTCTACTATCCACAATGAGCAGTTCTTC.

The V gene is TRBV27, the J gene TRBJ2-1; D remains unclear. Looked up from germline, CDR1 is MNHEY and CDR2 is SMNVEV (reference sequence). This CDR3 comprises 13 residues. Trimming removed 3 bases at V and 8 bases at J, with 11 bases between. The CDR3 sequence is CASSLFGVDEQFF. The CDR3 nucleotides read TGTGCCAGCAGTTTGTTCGGAGTGGATGAGCAGTTCTTC.

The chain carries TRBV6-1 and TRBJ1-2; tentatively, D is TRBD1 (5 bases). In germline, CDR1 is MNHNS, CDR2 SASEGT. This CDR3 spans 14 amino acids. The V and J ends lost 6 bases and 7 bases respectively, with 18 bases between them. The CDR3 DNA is TGTGCCAGCAGCGAAAGGTGGGAAGGGGTTGGCTACACCTTC. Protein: CASSERWEGVGYTF.

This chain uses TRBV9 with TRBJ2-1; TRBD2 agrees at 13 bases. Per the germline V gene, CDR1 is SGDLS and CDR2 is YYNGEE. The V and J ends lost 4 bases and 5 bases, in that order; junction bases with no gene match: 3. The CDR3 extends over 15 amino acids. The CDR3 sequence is CASSSGTSGNNEQFF. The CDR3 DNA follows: TGTGCCAGCAGCTCCGGGACTAGCGGGAACAATGAGCAGTTCTTC.

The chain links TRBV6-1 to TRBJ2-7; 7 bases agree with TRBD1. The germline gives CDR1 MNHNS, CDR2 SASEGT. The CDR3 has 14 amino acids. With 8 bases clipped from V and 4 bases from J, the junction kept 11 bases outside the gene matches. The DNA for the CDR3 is TGTGCCAGCCGCTTAGCAGGGGGTTTATACGAGCAGTACTTC. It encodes CASRLAGGLYEQYF.

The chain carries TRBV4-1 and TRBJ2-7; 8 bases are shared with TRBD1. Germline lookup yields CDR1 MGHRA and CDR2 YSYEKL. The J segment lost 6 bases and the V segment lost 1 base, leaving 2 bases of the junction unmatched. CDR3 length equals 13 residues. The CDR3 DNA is TGCGCCAGCAGCCAAGTCCAGGGGGCCGAGCAGTACTTC. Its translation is CASSQVQGAEQYF.

The CDR3 here is CASSFRDRGLSDTQYF. For the CDR3, the DNA is TGTGCCAGCAGCTTCCGGGACAGGGGGCTGTCAGATACGCAGTATTTT. The rearrangement links TRBV11-3 to TRBJ2-3, with TRBD1 matching over 12 bases. J lost 4 bases, V lost 3 bases, and 5 bases had no gene match. Germline V gives CDR1 SGHNT, CDR2 YENEEA. The CDR3 totals 16 residues.

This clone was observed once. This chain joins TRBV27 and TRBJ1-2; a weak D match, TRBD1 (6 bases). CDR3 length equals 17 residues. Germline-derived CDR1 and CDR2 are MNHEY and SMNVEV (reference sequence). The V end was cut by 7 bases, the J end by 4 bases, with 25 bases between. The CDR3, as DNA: TGTGCCAGCAACCCACATCCCCTCGGGGGGGGCGCCTATGGCTACACCTTC. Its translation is CASNPHPLGGGAYGYTF.

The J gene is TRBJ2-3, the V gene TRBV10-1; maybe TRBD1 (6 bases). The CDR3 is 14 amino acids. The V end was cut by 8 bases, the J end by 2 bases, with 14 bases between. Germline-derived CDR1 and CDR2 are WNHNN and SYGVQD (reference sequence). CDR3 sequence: CASSTGGPTDTQYF. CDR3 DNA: TGCGCCAGCTCGACAGGCGGCCCCACAGATACGCAGTATTTT.

This CDR3 reads CAWSSAGNYNEQFF. The CDR3 DNA follows: TGTGCCTGGTCATCCGCGGGGAACTACAATGAGCAGTTCTTC. V gene TRBV30 combines with J gene TRBJ2-1; a weak D match, TRBD2 (6 bases). The CDR3 is 14 amino acids. The ends were cut back, 5 bases at V and 3 bases at J, with 14 bases in the middle. Germline lookup yields CDR1 GTSNPN and CDR2 SVGIG (reference sequence).

CDR3 nucleotides: TGTGCCAGCAGGACTAGCGGGGGGGTAGTAAATGAGCAGTTCTTC. Translation gives CASRTSGGVVNEQFF. The chain is built from TRBV7-8 and TRBJ2-1; 14 bases fit TRBD2. V lost 6 bases, J lost 7 bases, and 5 bases stayed unmatched. CDR1 SGHVS and CDR2 FQNEAQ come from the germline V gene. This CDR3 is 15 amino acids long.

CDR3 coding DNA: TGTGCCTGGAGTAAACAGGGTCCTGAAGCTTTCTTT. Translation: CAWSKQGPEAFF. The J gene is TRBJ1-1, the V gene TRBV30; weak D call: TRBD1 (6 bases). Trimming stripped 2 bases from V and 6 bases from J, with 10 bases between. Germline-derived CDR1 and CDR2 are GTSNPN and SVGIG (reference sequence). The CDR3 loop spans 12 amino acids. Based on the CDR3 plus reference TRBV30 and TRBJ1-1, the full variable domain is SQTIHQWPATLVQPVGSPLSLECTVEGTSNPNLYWYRQAAGRGLQLLFYSVGIGQISSEVPQNLSASRPQDRQFILSSKKLLLSDSGFYLCAWSKQGPEAFFGQGTRLTVV.

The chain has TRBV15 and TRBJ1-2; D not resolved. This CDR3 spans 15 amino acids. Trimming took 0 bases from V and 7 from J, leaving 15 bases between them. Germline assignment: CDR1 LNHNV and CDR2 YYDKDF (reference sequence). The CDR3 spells CATSRDESLASGYTF. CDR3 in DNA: TGTGCCACCAGCAGAGATGAGTCCTTAGCCAGTGGCTACACCTTC.

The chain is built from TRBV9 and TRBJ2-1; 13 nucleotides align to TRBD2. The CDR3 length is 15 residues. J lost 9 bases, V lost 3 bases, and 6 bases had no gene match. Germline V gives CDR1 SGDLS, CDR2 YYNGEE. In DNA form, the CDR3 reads TGTGCCAGCAGCGCGACTAGCGGGAGGAGGGGTGAGCAGTTCTTC. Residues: CASSATSGRRGEQFF.